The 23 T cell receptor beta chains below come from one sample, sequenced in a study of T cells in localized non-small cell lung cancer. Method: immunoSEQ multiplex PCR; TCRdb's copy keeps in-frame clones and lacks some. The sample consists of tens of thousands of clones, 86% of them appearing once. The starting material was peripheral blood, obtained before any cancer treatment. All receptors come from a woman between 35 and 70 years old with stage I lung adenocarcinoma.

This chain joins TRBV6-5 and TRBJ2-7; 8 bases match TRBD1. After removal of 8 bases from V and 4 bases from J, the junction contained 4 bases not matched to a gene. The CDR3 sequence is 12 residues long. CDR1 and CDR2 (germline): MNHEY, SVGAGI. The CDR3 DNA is TGTGCCAGCGGGACAGGCAGGTACGAGCAGTACTTC. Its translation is CASGTGRYEQYF.

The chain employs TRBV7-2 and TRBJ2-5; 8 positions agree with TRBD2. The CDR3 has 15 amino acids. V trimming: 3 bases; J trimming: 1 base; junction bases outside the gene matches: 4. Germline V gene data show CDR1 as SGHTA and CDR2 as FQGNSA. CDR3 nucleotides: TGTGCCAGCAGCTTGTTTAGCGGGGCCCAAGAGACCCAGTACTTC. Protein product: CASSLFSGAQETQYF.

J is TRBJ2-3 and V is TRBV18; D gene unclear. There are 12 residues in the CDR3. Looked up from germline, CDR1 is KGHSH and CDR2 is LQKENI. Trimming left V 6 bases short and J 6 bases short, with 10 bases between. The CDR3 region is CASSDVEDTQYF. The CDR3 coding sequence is TGTGCCAGCTCCGACGTAGAGGATACGCAGTATTTT.

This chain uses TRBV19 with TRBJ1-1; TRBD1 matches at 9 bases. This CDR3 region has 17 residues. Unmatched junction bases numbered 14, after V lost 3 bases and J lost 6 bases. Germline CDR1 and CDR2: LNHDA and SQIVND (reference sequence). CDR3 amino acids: CASSISGQGLGLAEAFF. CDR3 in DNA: TGTGCCAGTAGTATTTCGGGACAGGGTTTGGGATTGGCTGAAGCTTTCTTT.

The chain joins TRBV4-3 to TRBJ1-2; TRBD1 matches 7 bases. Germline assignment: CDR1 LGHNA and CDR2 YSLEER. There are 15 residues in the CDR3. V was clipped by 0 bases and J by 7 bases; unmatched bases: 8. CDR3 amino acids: CASSQETDRVFGYTF. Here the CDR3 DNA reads TGCGCCAGCAGCCAAGAGACCGACAGGGTTTTTGGCTACACCTTC.

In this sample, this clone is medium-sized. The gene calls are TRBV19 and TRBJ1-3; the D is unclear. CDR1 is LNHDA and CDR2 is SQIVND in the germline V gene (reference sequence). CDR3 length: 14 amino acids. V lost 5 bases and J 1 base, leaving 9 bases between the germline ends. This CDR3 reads CASSATESGNTIYF. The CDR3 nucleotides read TGTGCCAGTAGTGCAACGGAATCTGGAAACACCATATATTTT.

In nucleotides, the CDR3 is TGTGCCAGCTCATCATCCACCGGGGGAGCTTTCTTT. Translating it yields CASSSSTGGAFF. V is TRBV18 and J is TRBJ1-1; a weak D match, TRBD1 (5 bases). The CDR3 contains 12 residues. V lost 5 bases and J 10 bases, leaving 14 bases between the germline ends. The germline V gene encodes CDR1 KGHSH and CDR2 LQKENI.

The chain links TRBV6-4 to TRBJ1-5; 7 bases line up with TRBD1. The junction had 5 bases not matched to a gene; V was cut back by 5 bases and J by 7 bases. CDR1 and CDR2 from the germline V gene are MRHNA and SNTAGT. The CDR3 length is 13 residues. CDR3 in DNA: TGTGCCAGCAGTCCGGAGACAGGGCAGCCCCAGCATTTT. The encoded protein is CASSPETGQPQHF.

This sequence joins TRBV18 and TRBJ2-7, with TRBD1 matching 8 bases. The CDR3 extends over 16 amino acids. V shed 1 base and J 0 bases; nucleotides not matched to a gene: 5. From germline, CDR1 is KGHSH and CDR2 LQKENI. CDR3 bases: TGTGCCAGCTCACCACGAGGACAGGGAAGCTCCTACGAGCAGTACTTC. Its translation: CASSPRGQGSSYEQYF.

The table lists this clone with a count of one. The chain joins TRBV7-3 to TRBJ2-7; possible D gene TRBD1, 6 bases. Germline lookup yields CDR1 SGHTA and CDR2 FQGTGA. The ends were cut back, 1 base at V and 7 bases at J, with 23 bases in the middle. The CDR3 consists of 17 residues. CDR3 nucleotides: TGTGCCAGCAGCTTAAACCGCCTGGGGGCCGACGTTGAAGAGCAGTACTTC. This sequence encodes CASSLNRLGADVEEQYF.

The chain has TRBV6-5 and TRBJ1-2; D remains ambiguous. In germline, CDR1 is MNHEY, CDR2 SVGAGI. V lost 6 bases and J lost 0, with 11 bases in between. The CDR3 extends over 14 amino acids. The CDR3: CASRESAANYGYTF. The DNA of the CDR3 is TGTGCCAGCAGAGAATCGGCAGCTAACTATGGCTACACCTTC.

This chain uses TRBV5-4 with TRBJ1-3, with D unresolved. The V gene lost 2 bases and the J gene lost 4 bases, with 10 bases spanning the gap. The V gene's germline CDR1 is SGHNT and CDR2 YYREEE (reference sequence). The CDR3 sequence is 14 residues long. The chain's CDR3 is CASSFGGMGNTIYF. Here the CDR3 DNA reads TGTGCCAGCAGCTTTGGAGGGATGGGAAACACCATATATTTT.

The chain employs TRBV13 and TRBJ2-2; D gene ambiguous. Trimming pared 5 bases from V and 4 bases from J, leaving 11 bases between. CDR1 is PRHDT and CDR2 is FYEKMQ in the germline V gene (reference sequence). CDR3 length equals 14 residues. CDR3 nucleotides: TGTGCCAGCAGCCCAACCGGCCTCACCGGGGAGCTGTTTTTT. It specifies CASSPTGLTGELFF.

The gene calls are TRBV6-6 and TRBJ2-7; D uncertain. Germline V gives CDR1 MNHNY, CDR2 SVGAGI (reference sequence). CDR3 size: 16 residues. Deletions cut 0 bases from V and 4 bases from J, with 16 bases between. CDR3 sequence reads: CASSYSWGSHPYEQYF. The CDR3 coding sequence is TGTGCCAGCAGTTACTCGTGGGGTAGCCACCCTTACGAGCAGTACTTC.

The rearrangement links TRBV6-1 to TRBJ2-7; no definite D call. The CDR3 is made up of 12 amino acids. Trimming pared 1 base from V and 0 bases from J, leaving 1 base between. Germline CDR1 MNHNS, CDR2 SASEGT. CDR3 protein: CASSEVSYEQYF. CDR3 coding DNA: TGTGCCAGCAGTGAAGTCTCCTACGAGCAGTACTTC.

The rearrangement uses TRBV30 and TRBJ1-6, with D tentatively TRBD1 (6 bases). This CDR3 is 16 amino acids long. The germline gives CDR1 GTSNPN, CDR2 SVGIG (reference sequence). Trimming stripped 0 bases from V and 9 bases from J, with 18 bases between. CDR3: CAWSVWGPGSISPLHF. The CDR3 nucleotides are TGTGCCTGGAGTGTATGGGGGCCTGGATCCATTTCACCCCTCCACTTT.

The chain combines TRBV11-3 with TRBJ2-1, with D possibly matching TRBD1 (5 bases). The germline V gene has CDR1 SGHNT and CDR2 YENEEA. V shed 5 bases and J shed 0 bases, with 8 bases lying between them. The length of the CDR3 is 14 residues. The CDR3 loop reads CASSRDSSYNEQFF. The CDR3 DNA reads TGTGCCAGCAGCCGAGACAGCTCCTACAATGAGCAGTTCTTC.

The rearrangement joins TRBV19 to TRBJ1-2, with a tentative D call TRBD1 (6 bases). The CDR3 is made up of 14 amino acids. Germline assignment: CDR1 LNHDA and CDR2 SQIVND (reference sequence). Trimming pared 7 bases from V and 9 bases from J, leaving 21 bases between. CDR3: CASTPQGFGASYTF. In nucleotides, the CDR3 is TGTGCCAGTACCCCCCAGGGGTTTGGGGCAAGCTACACCTTC.

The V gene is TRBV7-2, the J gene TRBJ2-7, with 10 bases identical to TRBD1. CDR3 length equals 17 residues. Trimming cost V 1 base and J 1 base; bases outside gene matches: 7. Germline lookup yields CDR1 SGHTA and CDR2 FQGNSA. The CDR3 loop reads CASSLGGRDRGSYEQYF. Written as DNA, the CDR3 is TGTGCCAGCAGCTTAGGAGGAAGGGACAGGGGTTCCTACGAGCAGTACTTC.

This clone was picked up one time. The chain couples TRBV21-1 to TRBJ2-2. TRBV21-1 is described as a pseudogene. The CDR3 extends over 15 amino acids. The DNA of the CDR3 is TGTGCCAGCCTTATGGGGGTTGACAGAACCGGGGAGCTGTTTTTT. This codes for CASLMGVDRTGELFF.

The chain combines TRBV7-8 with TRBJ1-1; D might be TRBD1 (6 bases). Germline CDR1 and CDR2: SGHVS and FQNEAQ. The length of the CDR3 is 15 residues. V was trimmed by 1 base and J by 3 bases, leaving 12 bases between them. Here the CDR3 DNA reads TGTGCCAGCAGCTTAGAATCAGGGGCTTACACTGAAGCTTTCTTT. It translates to CASSLESGAYTEAFF.

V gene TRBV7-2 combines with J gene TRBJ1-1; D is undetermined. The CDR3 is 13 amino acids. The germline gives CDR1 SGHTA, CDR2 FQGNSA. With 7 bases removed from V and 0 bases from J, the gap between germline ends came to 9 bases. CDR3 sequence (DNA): TGTGCCAGCACTTTGAAGGTGAACACTGAAGCTTTCTTT. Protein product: CASTLKVNTEAFF.

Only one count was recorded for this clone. The DNA of the CDR3 is TGTGCCAGCAGCTTACGGACTAGCGGCTCCTACAATGAGCAGTTCTTC. This translates into CASSLRTSGSYNEQFF. This sequence joins TRBV11-1 and TRBJ2-1; 10 nucleotides agree with TRBD2. This CDR3 region has 16 residues. The germline V gene encodes CDR1 SGHAT and CDR2 FQDESV (reference sequence). V was pared by 2 bases and J by 0 bases, with 1 base of the junction left unmatched. Combining the CDR3 with reference TRBV11-1 and TRBJ2-1 gives the whole variable domain EAEVAQSPRYKITEKSQAVAFWCDPISGHATLYWYRQILGQGPELLVQFQDESVVDDSQLPKDRFSAERLKGVDSTLKIQPAELGDSAMYLCASSLRTSGSYNEQFFGPGTRLTVL.